This T cell receptor (beta chain) comes out of a study of shared clonotypes between healthy human individuals. V shed 4 bases, J shed 3 bases, and the junction held 3 bases outside the gene matches. CDR3 size: 14 residues. Germline V gene data show CDR1 as SGHTA and CDR2 as FQGTGA. At deep level, the assay was performed. The protocol was immunoSEQ multiplex PCR, while the TCRdb copy is restricted to in-frame clones and leaves out a portion. The table lists over 850,000 clones, approximately 80% of them singletons, with roughly 0.55% in the top ten. A few counts support this clone. The same CDR3 arises from other DNA sequences in this sample as well.

This TCR came from a man aged 18 to 29 in good health. Some clones in this sample may be carry-over from other donors' samples. The chain joins TRBV7-3 to TRBJ2-3; 8 positions match TRBD2. Sequencing was done on a sample of memory CD4+ T cells from PBMCs. The subset was: CD45RA-negative fraction. The CDR3 DNA is TGTGCCAGCAGCTCCGCGGGAGGAACAGATACGCAGTATTTT. Protein product: CASSSAGGTDTQYF.